The rows below give T cell receptor beta chains drawn from one sample of a study of blood T cells in healthy people across ages. TCRdb ran MiXCR on the 5' RACE reads and lists one entry per CDR3 protein. The table lists about 1 million distinct CDR3 sequences, roughly 45% of them singletons. Sequenced material: blood. These receptors originate from a woman aged 60-75 years in good health. Each CDR3 is given with its conserved first and last residue. D genes are given only for firm matches. Clone size is not always given. Where it is, it says once, few, many or a class for expanded clones.

V gene	J gene	D gene	clone size	CDR3 DNA	CDR3 protein
TRBV7-9	TRBJ1-2	-	few	TGTGCCAGCAGCGCCCCTGGGCTTGCCTTTAACTATGGCTACACCTTC	CASSAPGLAFNYGYTF
TRBV13	TRBJ2-3	TRBD2	-	TGTGCCAGCAGGAGTTTGACCAGGACTAGCGGGGGCCTCACAGATACGCAGTATTTT	CASRSLTRTSGGLTDTQYF
TRBV5-6	TRBJ2-1	TRBD2	many	TGTGCCAGCAGCTCCGGACTAGCGAGCTACAATGAGCAGTTCTTC	CASSSGLASYNEQFF
TRBV7-6	TRBJ2-4	TRBD2	-	TGTGCCAGCAGCTTAGCGCTAAAGGGGATAGCGGGGGGGATAGCCAAAAACATTCAGTACTTC	CASSLALKGIAGGIAKNIQYF
TRBV2	TRBJ2-5	-	-	TGTGCCAGCAGTGGGGGGCGAAGGCGGGCCCAAGAGACCCAGTACTTC	CASSGGRRRAQETQYF
TRBV14	TRBJ2-1	-	few	TGTGCCAGCAGCCAAGTGCAAGGACCCAGTGAGCAGTTCTTC	CASSQVQGPSEQFF
TRBV27	TRBJ2-1	TRBD2	-	TGTGCCAGCAGACTGGGACTAAACAATGAGCAGTTCTTC	CASRLGLNNEQFF
TRBV7-9	TRBJ2-7	-	few	TGTGCCAGCAGCTTCTCGGGGGTCTCCTACGAGCAGTACTTC	CASSFSGVSYEQYF
TRBV7-8	TRBJ2-5	-	-	TGTGCCAGCAGCCCTCGAGAGGGCGAAGAGACCCAGAACTTC	CASSPREGEETQNF
TRBV28	TRBJ2-7	TRBD2	-	TGTGCCAGCTCAGCCGGAGGGCTAGCGGCTTTCTACGAGCAGTACTTC	CASSAGGLAAFYEQYF
TRBV7-9	TRBJ2-7	TRBD1	few	TGTGCCAGCAGCTTTGTGAGGACAGGGTGGGACGAGCAGTACTTC	CASSFVRTGWDEQYF
TRBV27	TRBJ1-2	TRBD1	few	TGTGCCAGCAGCTCGCAGGGGGCTGGTGGCTACACCTTC	CASSSQGAGGYTF
TRBV11-1	TRBJ1-5	-	few	TGTGTCAGCAGCTTAGGAACAGGTAGCAATCAGCCCCAGCATTTT	CVSSLGTGSNQPQHF
TRBV28	TRBJ1-1	-	-	TGTGCCAGCAGTCGGATGAACACTGAAGCTTTCTTT	CASSRMNTEAFF
TRBV12-3/TRBV12-4	TRBJ2-3	TRBD1	few	TGTGCCAGCAGTTTAGGGGATACGACAGGGGGCGTCACAGATACGCAGTATTTT	CASSLGDTTGGVTDTQYF
TRBV28	TRBJ2-7	TRBD1	-	TGTGCCAGCAGTTTTCGGGGACAGGGGGTATACGAGCAGTACTTC	CASSFRGQGVYEQYF
TRBV11-1	TRBJ1-2	-	few	TGTGCCAGCAGCGTTGGCAGCTGTGGCTACACCTTC	CASSVGSCGYTF
TRBV2	TRBJ2-5	TRBD2	-	TGTGCCAGCAGTTCCCCCGGACTAGCGGCCTCAGGGTTCCAGTACTTC	CASSSPGLAASGFQYF
TRBV6-5	TRBJ2-5	TRBD2	-	TGTGCCTCAGGGAGCGGGGAGCGGGAGACCCAGTACTTC	CASGSGERETQYF
TRBV5-1	TRBJ1-1	-	-	TGCGCCAGCAGCGCCCCGGACAGGAACACTGAAGCTTTCTTT	CASSAPDRNTEAFF
TRBV6-1	TRBJ1-4	-	-	TGTGCCAGCAGTGAAAACGAAGGAAGGGGTAATGAAAAACTGTTTTTT	CASSENEGRGNEKLFF
TRBV20-1	TRBJ2-5	-	-	TGCAGTGCTAGACTAGTAGTCGGGGAGACCCAGTACTTC	CSARLVVGETQYF
TRBV27	TRBJ2-3	TRBD2	few	TGTGCCAGCAGCCTCCGGACTAGCGGGATTGATACGCAGTATTTT	CASSLRTSGIDTQYF
TRBV6-5	TRBJ1-2	TRBD1	few	TGTGCCAGCAGAAAGACAGGGGGCGACTATGGCTACACCTTC	CASRKTGGDYGYTF
TRBV20-1	TRBJ2-7	-	-	TGCAGTGCTAGAGATCCAGTAGCGCGCACTAACAATGAGCAGTACTTC	CSARDPVARTNNEQYF
TRBV7-9	TRBJ2-3	-	-	TGTGCCAGCAGCTTAGCATCCCTCGGAGATACGCAGTATTTT	CASSLASLGDTQYF
TRBV24-1	TRBJ1-5	TRBD1	-	TGTGCCACCAGTGACCTGGGACAGGGGGTTAACTATAGCAATCAGCCCCAGCATTTT	CATSDLGQGVNYSNQPQHF
TRBV27	TRBJ2-7	-	few	TGTGCCAGCAGCCTGGCCCCGGGGGTCGTGGGGACAGACGAGCAGTACTTC	CASSLAPGVVGTDEQYF
TRBV7-9	TRBJ2-4	-	-	TGTGCCAGCAGTCGAAATTACGAGACCATTCAGTACTTC	CASSRNYETIQYF
TRBV10-2	TRBJ2-3	-	few	TGCGCCAGCAGCCCGAATACGCAGTATTTT	CASSPNTQYF
TRBV6-2/TRBV6-3	TRBJ2-7	TRBD2	-	TGTGCCAGCAGTCACCCGGGACTAGCCTCCTTTTACTACGAGCAGTACTTC	CASSHPGLASFYYEQYF
TRBV30	TRBJ2-7	TRBD1	-	TGTGCCTGGATCGGACAGGGCCTTTGGGAGCAGTACTTC	CAWIGQGLWEQYF
TRBV7-9	TRBJ2-1	-	-	TGTGCCAGCAGCCCAGTAGCCCATGAGCAGTTCTTC	CASSPVAHEQFF
TRBV20-1	TRBJ2-7	-	-	TGCAGTGCTAGGGCCAGGAGCTCCTACAATGAGCAGTACTTC	CSARARSSYNEQYF
TRBV20-1	TRBJ2-4	TRBD2	-	TGCAGTGCTAGCGCGGGAGGACGAAAAAACATTCAGTACTTC	CSASAGGRKNIQYF
TRBV20-1	TRBJ2-4	-	few	TGCAGTGCTAGAGATAGAAGGGGGGCGCAGGGAAACATTCAGTACTTC	CSARDRRGAQGNIQYF
TRBV9	TRBJ2-3	TRBD2	-	TGTGCCAGCAGCGCGCACACACTAGCGGGAGGATCCGATACGCAGTATTTT	CASSAHTLAGGSDTQYF
TRBV27	TRBJ2-1	TRBD2	-	TGTGCCAGCAGTTCCCGGGACTACTACTACAATGAGCAGTTCTTC	CASSSRDYYYNEQFF
TRBV14	TRBJ1-4	-	few	TGTGCCAGCAGCCAAGTGGGTCGGCAGGATGGTGAAAAACTGTTTTTT	CASSQVGRQDGEKLFF
TRBV5-1	TRBJ2-5	-	-	TGCGCCAGCAGCTTGGCGGGAGCGCCCGATGATCAAGAGACCCAGTACTTC	CASSLAGAPDDQETQYF
TRBV7-9	TRBJ2-7	TRBD1	few	TGTGCCAGCAGCACCGTGGGACAGGGGGCGATGTTACTGGTTAACGAGCAGTACTTC	CASSTVGQGAMLLVNEQYF
TRBV6-1	TRBJ1-5	-	once	TGTGCCAGCAGTGAAGTCCCCAGCAATCAGCCCCAGCATTTT	CASSEVPSNQPQHF
TRBV5-1	TRBJ1-5	-	-	TGCGCCAGCAGCTGGACGGGACTTCAAAATCAGCCCCAGCATTTT	CASSWTGLQNQPQHF
TRBV7-8	TRBJ1-2	-	-	TGTGCCAGCAGCTATTCCCCCGGGGGGAGTAATGGCTACACCTTC	CASSYSPGGSNGYTF
TRBV2	TRBJ2-3	TRBD1	-	TGTGCCAGCAGTGAGGGGACAGGGGGCACTGATACGCAGTATTTT	CASSEGTGGTDTQYF
TRBV28	TRBJ1-6	TRBD1	-	TGTGCCAGCAGTATAACAGGGGTAGGCAATTCACCCCTCCACTTT	CASSITGVGNSPLHF
TRBV20-1	TRBJ2-1	-	-	TGCAGTGCCTACGACGGAGCGGGGCAGTTCTTC	CSAYDGAGQFF
TRBV25-1	TRBJ1-2	-	many	TGTGCCAGCAGTGAATCGAACTATGGCTACACCTTC	CASSESNYGYTF